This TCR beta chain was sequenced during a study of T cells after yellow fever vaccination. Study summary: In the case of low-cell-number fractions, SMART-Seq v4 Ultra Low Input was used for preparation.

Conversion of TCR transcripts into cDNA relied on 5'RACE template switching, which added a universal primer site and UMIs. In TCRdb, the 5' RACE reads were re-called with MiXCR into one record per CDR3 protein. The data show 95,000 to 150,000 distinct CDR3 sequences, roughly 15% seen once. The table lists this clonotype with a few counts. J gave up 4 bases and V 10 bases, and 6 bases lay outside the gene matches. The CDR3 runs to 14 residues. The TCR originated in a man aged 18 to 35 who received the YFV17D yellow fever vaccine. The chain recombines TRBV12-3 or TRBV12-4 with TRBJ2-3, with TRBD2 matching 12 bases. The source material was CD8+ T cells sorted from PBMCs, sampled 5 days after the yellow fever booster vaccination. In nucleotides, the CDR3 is TGTGCCACCTCACTAGCGGGGGGCGCAGATACGCAGTATTTT. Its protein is CATSLAGGADTQYF.